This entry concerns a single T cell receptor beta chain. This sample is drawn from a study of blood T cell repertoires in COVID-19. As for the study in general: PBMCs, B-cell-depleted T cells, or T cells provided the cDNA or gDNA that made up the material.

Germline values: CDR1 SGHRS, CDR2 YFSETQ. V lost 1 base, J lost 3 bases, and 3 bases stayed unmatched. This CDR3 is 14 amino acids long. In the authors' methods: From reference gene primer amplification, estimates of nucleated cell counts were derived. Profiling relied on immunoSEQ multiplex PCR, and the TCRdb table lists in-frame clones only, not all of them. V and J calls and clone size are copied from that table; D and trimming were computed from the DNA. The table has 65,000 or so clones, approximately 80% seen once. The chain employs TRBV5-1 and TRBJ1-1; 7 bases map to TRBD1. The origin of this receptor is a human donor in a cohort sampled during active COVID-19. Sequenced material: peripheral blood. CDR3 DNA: TGCGCCAGCAGCTTGCTCGACAGGGACACTGAAGCTTTCTTT. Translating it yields CASSLLDRDTEAFF.